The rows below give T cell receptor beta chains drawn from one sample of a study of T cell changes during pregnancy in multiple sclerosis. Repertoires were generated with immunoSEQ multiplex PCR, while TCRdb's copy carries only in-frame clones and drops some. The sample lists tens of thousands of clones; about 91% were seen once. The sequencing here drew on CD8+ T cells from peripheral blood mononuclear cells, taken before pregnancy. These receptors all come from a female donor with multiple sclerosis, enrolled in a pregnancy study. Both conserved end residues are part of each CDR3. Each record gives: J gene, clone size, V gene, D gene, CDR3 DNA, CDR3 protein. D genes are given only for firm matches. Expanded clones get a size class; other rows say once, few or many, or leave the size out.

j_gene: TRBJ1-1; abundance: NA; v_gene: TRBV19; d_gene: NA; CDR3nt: TGTGCCAGTAGTACGGTTCTCAACACTGAAGCTTTCTTT; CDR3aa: CASSTVLNTEAFF
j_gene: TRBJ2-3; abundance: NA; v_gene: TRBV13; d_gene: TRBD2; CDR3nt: TGTGCCAGCAGCTTAGGTCCGACGGCGGGGGGTGTAGATACGCAGTATTTT; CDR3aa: CASSLGPTAGGVDTQYF
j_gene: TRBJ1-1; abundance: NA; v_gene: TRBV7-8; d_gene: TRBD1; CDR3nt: TGTGCCAGCAGCTTAGCGCCCCTGGGACAGATGAACACTGAAGCTTTCTTT; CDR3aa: CASSLAPLGQMNTEAFF
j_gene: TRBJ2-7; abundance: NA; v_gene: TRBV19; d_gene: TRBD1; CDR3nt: TGTGCCAGTAGTAGCCGACAGGGATCCTACGAGCAGTACTTC; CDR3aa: CASSSRQGSYEQYF
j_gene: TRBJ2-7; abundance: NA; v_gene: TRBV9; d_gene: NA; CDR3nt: TGTGCCAGCAGCGTCGTCTCAAGCGACGAGCAGTACTTC; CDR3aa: CASSVVSSDEQYF
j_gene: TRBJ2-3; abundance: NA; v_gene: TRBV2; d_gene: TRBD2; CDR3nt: TGTGCCAGCCGGGGGGGCCCCACAGATACGCAGTATTTT; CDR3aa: CASRGGPTDTQYF
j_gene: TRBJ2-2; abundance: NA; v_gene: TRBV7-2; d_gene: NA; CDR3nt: TGTGCCAGCAGCCCCTCCGGGGAGCTGTTTTTT; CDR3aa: CASSPSGELFF
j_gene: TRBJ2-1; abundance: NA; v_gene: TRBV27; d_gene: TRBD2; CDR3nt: TGTGCCAGCAGTTTGGGTAGCGGGGGAACCTACAATGAGCAGTTCTTC; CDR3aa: CASSLGSGGTYNEQFF
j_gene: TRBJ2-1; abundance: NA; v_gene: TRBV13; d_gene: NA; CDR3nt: TGTGCCAGCAGCCGGGGGTTCGGGCGGGGGCAGTTCTTC; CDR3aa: CASSRGFGRGQFF
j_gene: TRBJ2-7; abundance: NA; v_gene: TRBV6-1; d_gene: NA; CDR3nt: TGTGCCAGCAGTGAAGTAGGGGTAGGTATCTACGAGCAGTACTTC; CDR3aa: CASSEVGVGIYEQYF
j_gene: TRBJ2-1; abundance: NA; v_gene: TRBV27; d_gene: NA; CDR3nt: TGTGCCAGCAGTTTATCCTCCACAAATGAGCAGTTCTTC; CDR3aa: CASSLSSTNEQFF
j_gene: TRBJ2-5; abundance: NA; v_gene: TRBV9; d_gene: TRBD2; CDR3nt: TGTGCCAGCAGCGCGGGAACTAGCGGGGCGGAGACCCAGTACTTC; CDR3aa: CASSAGTSGAETQYF
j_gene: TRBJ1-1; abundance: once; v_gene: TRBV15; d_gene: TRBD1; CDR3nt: TGTGCCACATCGACAGGGCGGGGCACTGAAGCTTTCTTT; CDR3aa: CATSTGRGTEAFF
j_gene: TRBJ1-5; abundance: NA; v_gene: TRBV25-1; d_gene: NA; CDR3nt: TGTGCCAGCAGTGTCCCGAAAGGCCCCGAGGGCAATCAGCCCCAGCATTTT; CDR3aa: CASSVPKGPEGNQPQHF
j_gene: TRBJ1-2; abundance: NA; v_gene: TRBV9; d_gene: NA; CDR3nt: TGTGCCAGCAGCGCCGACAGGCCTTATGGCTACACCTTC; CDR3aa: CASSADRPYGYTF
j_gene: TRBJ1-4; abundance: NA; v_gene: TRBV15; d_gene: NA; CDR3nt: TGTGCCACCAGCAGAGTGGCGGCCAGGGAAAGTGAAAAACTGTTTTTT; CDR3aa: CATSRVAARESEKLFF
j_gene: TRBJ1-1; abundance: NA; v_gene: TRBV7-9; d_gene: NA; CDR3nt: TGTGCCAGCAGCTTAGACCCGGGGACTGAAGCTTTCTTT; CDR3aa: CASSLDPGTEAFF
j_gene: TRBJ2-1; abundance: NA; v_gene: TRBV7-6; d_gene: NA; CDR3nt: TGTGCCAGCAGCTTAGGCATCCCCACAATCGAGCAGTTCTTC; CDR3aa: CASSLGIPTIEQFF
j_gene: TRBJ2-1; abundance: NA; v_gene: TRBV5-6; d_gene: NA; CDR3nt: TGTGCCAGCAGCCCTCTGTCCCCCGTTAGCTCCTACAATGAGCAGTTCTTC; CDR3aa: CASSPLSPVSSYNEQFF
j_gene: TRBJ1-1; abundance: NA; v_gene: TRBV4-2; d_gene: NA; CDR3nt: TGTGCCAGCAGCCAAGGGACCTCCGGCGGGACTGAAGCTTTCTTT; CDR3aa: CASSQGTSGGTEAFF
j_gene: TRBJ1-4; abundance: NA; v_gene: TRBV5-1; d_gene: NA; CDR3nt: TGCGCCAGCAGCCAAAGGGACTCAACTAATGAAAAACTGTTTTTT; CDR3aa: CASSQRDSTNEKLFF
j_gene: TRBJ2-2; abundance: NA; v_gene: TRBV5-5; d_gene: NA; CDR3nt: TGTGCCAGCAGCTTTTTGGGCTTGAACGGGGAGCTGTTTTTT; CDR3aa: CASSFLGLNGELFF
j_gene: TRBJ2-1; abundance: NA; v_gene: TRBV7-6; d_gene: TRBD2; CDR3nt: TGTGCCAGCAGCTTATGGGAGGCGGGGGGCAGCGAGCAGTTCTTC; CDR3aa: CASSLWEAGGSEQFF
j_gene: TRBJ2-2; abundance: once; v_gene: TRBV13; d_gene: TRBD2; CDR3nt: TGTGCCAGCAGCTCTCCAACTAGCGGGGGGGCCGCCGGGGAGCTGTTTTTT; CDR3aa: CASSSPTSGGAAGELFF
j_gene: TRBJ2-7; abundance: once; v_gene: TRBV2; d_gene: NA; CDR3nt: TGTGCCAGCAGTTTGGACAGCGCCTACGAGCAGTACTTC; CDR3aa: CASSLDSAYEQYF
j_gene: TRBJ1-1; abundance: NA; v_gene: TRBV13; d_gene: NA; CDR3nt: TGTGCCAGCAAGAAGCTGGGGAGGGGGGGGATTACTGAAGCTTTCTTT; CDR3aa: CASKKLGRGGITEAFF
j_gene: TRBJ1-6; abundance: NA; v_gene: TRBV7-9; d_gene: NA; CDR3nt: TGTGCCAGCAGCCAACAGGGTAATAATTCACCCCTCCACTTT; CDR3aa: CASSQQGNNSPLHF